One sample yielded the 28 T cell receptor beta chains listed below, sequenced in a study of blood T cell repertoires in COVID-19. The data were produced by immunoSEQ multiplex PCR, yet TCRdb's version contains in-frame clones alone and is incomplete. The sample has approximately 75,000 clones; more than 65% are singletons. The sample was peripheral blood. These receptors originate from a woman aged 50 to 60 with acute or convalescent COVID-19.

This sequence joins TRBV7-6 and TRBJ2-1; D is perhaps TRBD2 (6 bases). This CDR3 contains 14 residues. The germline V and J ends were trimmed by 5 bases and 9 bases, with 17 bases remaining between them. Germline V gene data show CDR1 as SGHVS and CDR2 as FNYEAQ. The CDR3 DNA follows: TGTGCCAGCAGCCAGAGGGGAGGAGGGAGTGAGCAGTTCTTC. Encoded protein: CASSQRGGGSEQFF. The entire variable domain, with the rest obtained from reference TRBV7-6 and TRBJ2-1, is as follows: GAGVSQSPRYKVTKRGQDVALRCDPISGHVSLYWYRQALGQGPEFLTYFNYEAQQDKSGLPNDRFSAERPEGSISTLTIQRTEQRDSAMYRCASSQRGGGSEQFFGPGTRLTVL.

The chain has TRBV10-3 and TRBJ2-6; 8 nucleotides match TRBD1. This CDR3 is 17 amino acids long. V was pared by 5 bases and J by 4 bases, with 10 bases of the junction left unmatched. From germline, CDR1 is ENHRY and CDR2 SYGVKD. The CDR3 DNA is TGTGCCATCAGTCGGGATTCAGGGGGCGGCGGGGCCAACGTCCTGACTTTC. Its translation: CAISRDSGGGGANVLTF.

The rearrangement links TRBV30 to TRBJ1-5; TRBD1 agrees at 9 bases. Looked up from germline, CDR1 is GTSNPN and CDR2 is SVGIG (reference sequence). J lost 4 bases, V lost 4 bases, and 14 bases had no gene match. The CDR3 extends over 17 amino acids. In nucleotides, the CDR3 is TGTGCCTGGACCCCACCCCCCGGGACAGGGAAAAATCAGCCCCAGCATTTT. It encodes CAWTPPPGTGKNQPQHF.

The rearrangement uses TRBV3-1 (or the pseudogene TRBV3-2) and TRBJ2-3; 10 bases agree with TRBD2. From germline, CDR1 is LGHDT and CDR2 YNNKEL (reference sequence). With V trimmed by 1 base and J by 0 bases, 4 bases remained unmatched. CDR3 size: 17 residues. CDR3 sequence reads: CASSQGLAGRSTDTQYF. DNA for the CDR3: TGTGCCAGCAGCCAAGGACTAGCGGGCCGTAGCACAGATACGCAGTATTTT.

This CDR3 reads CASSLGGGKTQYF. The CDR3 DNA follows: TGTGCCAGCAGTTTAGGTGGGGGGAAGACCCAGTACTTC. The rearrangement uses TRBV12-3 or TRBV12-4 and TRBJ2-5; perhaps TRBD2 as D (6 bases). Trimming left V 1 base short and J 6 bases short, with 9 bases between. The CDR3 is 13 amino acids.

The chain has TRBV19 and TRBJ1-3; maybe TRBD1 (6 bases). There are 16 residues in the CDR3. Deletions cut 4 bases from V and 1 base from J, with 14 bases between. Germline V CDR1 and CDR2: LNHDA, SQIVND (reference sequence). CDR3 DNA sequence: TGTGCCAGTAGTAGGGGACAATCCTATTCTGGAAACACCATATATTTT. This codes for CASSRGQSYSGNTIYF.

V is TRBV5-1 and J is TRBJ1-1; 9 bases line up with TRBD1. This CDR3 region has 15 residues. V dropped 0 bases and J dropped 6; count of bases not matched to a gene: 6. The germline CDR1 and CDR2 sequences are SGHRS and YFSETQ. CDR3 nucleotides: TGCGCCAGCAGCTTGGACGGACAGGGGACGGCTGAAGCTTTCTTT. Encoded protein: CASSLDGQGTAEAFF.

DNA for the CDR3: TGTGCCAGCAGTTACCGGGGGGGCCGAGATACGCAGTATTTT. It encodes CASSYRGGRDTQYF. The rearrangement joins TRBV6-5 to TRBJ2-3; TRBD2 aligns across 8 bases. CDR3 length: 14 amino acids. Trimming took 2 bases from V and 5 from J; bases not matched to a gene: 3. In germline, CDR1 is MNHEY, CDR2 SVGAGI.

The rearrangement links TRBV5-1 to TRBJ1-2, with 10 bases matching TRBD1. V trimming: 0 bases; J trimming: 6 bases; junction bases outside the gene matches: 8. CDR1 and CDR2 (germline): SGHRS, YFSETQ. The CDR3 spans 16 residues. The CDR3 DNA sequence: TGCGCCAGCAGCTTGGCCACCGGGACAGGGGCCAATGGCTACACCTTC. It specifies CASSLATGTGANGYTF.

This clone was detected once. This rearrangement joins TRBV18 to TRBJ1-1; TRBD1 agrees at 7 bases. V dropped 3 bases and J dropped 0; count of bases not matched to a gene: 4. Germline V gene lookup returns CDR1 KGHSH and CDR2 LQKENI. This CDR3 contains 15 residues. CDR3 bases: TGTGCCAGCTCACCGGAGACAGGGCTGAACACTGAAGCTTTCTTT. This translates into CASSPETGLNTEAFF.

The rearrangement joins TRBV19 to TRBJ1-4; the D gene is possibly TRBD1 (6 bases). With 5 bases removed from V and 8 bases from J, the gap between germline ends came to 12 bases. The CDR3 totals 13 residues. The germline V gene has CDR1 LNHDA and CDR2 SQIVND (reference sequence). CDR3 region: CASSSVRGEKLFF. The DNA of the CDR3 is TGTGCCAGTAGTTCCGTCAGGGGCGAAAAACTGTTTTTT.

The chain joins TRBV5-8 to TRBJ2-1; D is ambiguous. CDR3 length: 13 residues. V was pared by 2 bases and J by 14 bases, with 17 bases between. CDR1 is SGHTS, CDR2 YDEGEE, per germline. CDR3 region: CASSFLGPPSKFF. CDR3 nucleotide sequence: TGTGCCAGCAGCTTTTTGGGCCCCCCGTCGAAGTTCTTC.

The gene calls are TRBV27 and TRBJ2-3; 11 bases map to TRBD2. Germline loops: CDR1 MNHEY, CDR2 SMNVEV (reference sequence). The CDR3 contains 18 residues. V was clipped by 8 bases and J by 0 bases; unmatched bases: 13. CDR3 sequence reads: CASWHYAGTSGSTDTQYF. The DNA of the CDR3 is TGTGCCAGCTGGCACTATGCCGGGACTAGCGGTAGCACAGATACGCAGTATTTT.

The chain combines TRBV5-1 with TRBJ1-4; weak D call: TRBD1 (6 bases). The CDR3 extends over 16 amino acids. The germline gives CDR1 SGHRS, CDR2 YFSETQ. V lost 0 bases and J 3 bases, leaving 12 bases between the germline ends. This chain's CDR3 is CASSLALGGPNEKLFF. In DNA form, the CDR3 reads TGCGCCAGCAGCTTGGCCCTCGGGGGGCCTAATGAAAAACTGTTTTTT.

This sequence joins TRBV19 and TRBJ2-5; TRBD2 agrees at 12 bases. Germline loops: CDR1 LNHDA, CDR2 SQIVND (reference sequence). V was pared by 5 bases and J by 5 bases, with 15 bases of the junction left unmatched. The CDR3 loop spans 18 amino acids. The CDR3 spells CASSPRTSGTPRGETQYF. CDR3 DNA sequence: TGTGCCAGTAGTCCCCGGACTAGCGGGACCCCCCGGGGTGAGACCCAGTACTTC.

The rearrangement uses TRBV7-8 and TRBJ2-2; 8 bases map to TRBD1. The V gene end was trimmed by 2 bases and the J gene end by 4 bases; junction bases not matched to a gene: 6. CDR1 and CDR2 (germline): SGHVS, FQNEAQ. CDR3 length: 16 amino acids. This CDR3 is CASSLRPGGSTGELFF. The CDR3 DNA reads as TGTGCCAGCAGCTTAAGACCAGGGGGCAGCACCGGGGAGCTGTTTTTT.

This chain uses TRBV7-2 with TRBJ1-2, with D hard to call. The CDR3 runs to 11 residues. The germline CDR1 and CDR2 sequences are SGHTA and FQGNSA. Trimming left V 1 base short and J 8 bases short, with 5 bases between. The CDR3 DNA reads TGTGCCAGCAGCTTAGTTGCGGGCTACACCTTC. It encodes CASSLVAGYTF.

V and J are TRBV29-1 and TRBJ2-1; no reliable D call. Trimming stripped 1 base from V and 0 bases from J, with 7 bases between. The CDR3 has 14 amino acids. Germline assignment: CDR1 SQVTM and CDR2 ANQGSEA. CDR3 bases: TGCAGCGTTGAAGGTGCGAGCTCCTACAATGAGCAGTTCTTC. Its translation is CSVEGASSYNEQFF.

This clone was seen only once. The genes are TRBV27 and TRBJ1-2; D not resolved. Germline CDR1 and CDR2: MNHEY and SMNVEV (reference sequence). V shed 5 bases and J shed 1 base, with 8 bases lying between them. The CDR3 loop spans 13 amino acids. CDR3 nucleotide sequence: TGTGCCAGCAGTCAGTCCATTAACTATGGCTACACCTTC. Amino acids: CASSQSINYGYTF.

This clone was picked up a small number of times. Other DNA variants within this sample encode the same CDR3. The CDR3 reads CSVLGQGTYNEQFF. The DNA of the CDR3 is TGCAGCGTTTTGGGACAGGGTACCTACAATGAGCAGTTCTTC. The chain links TRBV29-1 to TRBJ2-1; 9 nucleotides line up with TRBD1. V gave up 5 bases and J gave up 2 bases; unmatched junction bases: 4. The germline V gene has CDR1 SQVTM and CDR2 ANQGSEA. There are 14 residues in the CDR3.

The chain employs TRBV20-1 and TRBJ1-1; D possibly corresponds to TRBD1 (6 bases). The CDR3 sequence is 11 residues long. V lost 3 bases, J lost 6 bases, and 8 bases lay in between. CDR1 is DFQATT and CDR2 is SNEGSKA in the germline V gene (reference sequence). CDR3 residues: CSASRTAEAFF. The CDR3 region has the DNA TGCAGTGCTAGTCGGACAGCTGAAGCTTTCTTT.

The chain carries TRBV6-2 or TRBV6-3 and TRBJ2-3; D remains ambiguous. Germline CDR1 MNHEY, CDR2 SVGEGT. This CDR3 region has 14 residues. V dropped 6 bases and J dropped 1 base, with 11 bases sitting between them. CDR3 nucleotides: TGTGCCAGCAGCGACGGAGCCCGCACAGATACGCAGTATTTT. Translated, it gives CASSDGARTDTQYF.

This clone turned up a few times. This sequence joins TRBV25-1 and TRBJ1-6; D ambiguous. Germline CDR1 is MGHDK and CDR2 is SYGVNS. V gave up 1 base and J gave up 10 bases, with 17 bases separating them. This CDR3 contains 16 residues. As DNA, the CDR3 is TGTGCCAGCAGTGAATCTTTTGGCGTAGGGAGATCACCCCTCCACTTT. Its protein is CASSESFGVGRSPLHF. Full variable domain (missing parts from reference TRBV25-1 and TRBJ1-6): EADIYQTPRYLVIGTGKKITLECSQTMGHDKMYWYQQDPGMELHLIHYSYGVNSTEKGDLSSESTVSRIRTEHFPLTLESARPSHTSQYLCASSESFGVGRSPLHFGNGTRLTVT.

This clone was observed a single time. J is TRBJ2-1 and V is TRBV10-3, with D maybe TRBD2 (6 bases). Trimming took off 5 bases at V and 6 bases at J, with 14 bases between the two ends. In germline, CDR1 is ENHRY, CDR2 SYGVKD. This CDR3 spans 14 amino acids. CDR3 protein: CAISIGAGSNEQFF. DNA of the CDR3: TGTGCCATCAGTATAGGCGCGGGAAGCAATGAGCAGTTCTTC.

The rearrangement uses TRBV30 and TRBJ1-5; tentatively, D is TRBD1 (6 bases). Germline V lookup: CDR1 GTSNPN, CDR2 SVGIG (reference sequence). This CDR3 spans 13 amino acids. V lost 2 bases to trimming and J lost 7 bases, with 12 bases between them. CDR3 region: CAWSRGNHQPQHF. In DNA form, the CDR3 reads TGTGCCTGGAGTAGGGGGAATCACCAGCCCCAGCATTTT.

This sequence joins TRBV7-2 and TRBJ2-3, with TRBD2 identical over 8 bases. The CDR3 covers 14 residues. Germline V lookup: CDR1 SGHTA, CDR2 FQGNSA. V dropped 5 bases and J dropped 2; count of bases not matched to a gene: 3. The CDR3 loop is CASSLSGNTDTQYF. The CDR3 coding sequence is TGTGCCAGCAGCCTTAGCGGGAACACAGATACGCAGTATTTT.

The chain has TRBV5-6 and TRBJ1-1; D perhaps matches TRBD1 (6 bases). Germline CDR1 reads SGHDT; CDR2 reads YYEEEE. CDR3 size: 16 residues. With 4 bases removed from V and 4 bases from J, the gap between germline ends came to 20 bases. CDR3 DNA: TGTGCCAGCAGCGTCCTCAGGGGCGGCATGGGCACTGAAGCTTTCTTT. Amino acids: CASSVLRGGMGTEAFF.

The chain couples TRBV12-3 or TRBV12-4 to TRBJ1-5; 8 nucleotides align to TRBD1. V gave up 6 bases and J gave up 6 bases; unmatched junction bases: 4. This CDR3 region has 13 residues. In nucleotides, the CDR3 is TGTGCCAGCAGAGGACAGGGCGGTCAGCCCCAGCATTTT. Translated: CASRGQGGQPQHF.